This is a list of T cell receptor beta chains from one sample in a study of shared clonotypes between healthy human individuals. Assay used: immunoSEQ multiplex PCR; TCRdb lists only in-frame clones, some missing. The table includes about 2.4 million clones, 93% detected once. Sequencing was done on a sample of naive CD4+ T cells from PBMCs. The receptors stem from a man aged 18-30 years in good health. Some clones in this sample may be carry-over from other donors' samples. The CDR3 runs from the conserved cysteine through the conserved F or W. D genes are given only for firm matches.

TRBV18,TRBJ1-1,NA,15,CASSPRRDGGTEAFF,TGTGCCAGCTCACCCCGACGGGACGGGGGCACTGAAGCTTTCTTT
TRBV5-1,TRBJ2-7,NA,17,CASSLSREGKHSGEQYF,TGCGCCAGCAGCTTAAGTCGTGAGGGAAAGCACTCGGGCGAGCAGTACTTC
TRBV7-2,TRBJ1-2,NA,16,CASSSFPRQEGYGYTF,TGTGCCAGCAGCTCGTTCCCCAGACAGGAGGGCTATGGCTACACCTTC
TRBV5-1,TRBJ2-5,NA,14,CASSFNPAGETQYF,TGCGCCAGCAGCTTTAATCCTGCGGGAGAGACCCAGTACTTC
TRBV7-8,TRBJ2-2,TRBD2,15,CASSPLGLLTGELFF,TGTGCCAGCAGCCCACTGGGACTACTCACCGGGGAGCTGTTTTTT
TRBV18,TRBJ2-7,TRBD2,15,CASSLRREGSYEQYF,TGTGCCAGCTCACTCCGGCGGGAGGGCTCCTACGAGCAGTACTTC
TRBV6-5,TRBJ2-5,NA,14,CASSPVVDQETQYF,TGTGCCAGCAGTCCAGTGGTAGACCAAGAGACCCAGTACTTC
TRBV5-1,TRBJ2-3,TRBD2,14,CATSLAASGDTQYF,TGCGCCACTTCCCTAGCGGCTTCGGGGGATACGCAGTATTTT
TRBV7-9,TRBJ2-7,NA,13,CASSPGGLFEQYF,TGTGCCAGCAGCCCTGGGGGTCTTTTCGAGCAGTACTTC
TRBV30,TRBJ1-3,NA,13,CAWSEVSGNTIYF,TGTGCCTGGAGCGAGGTCTCTGGAAACACCATATATTTT
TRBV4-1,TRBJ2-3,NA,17,CASSQEAGQRGTDTQYF,TGCGCCAGCAGCCAAGAAGCGGGACAGCGGGGGACAGATACGCAGTATTTT
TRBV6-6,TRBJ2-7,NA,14,CASSSQGGVYEQYF,TGTGCCAGCAGTTCCCAAGGGGGGGTCTACGAGCAGTACTTC
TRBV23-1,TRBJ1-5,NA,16,CASSQSLADSNQPQHF,TGCGCCAGCAGTCAATCCCTGGCGGATAGCAATCAGCCCCAGCATTTT
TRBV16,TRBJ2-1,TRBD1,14,CASSSFTGVYEQFF,TGTGCCAGCAGCTCCTTCACAGGGGTTTATGAGCAGTTCTTC
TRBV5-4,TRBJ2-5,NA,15,CASSLQGTKGETQYF,TGTGCCAGCAGCTTGCAAGGTACTAAAGGAGAGACCCAGTACTTC
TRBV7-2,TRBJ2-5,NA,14,CASSAPGPQETQYF,TGTGCCAGCAGCGCCCCAGGCCCCCAAGAGACCCAGTACTTC
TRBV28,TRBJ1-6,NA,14,CASSQGPYNSPLHF,TGTGCCAGCAGCCAGGGGCCCTATAATTCACCCCTCCACTTT
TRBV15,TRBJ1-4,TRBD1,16,CATSSGTGDPYEKLFF,TGTGCCACCAGCAGCGGGACAGGGGACCCCTACGAAAAACTGTTTTTT
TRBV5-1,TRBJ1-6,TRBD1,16,CASSRDGQGGHSPLHF,TGCGCCAGCAGCCGGGATGGACAGGGCGGGCATTCACCCCTCCACTTT
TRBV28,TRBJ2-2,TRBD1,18,CEPASGQVPLKVTGELFF,TGTGAACCAGCTTCGGGACAGGTTCCCCTGAAGGTTACCGGGGAGCTGTTTTTT
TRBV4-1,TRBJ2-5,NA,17,CASSRAPAAETQETQYF,TGCGCCAGCAGCCGCGCCCCGGCGGCGGAGACACAAGAGACCCAGTACTTC
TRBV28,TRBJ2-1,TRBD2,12,CASSQREKKQFF,TGTGCCAGCAGTCAGCGGGAGAAAAAGCAGTTCTTC
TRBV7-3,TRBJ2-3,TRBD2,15,CASSLAGLRTDTQYF,TGTGCCAGCAGCCTAGCGGGACTACGCACAGATACGCAGTATTTT
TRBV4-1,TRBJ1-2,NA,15,CASSQDGTPRYGYTF,TGCGCCAGCAGCCAAGATGGGACTCCCCGATATGGCTACACCTTC
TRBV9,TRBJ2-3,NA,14,CASSVDTLTDTQYF,TGTGCCAGCAGCGTAGACACCCTCACAGATACGCAGTATTTT
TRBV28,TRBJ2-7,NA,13,CATQNVGPYEQYF,TGTGCCACACAAAACGTGGGGCCCTACGAGCAGTACTTC